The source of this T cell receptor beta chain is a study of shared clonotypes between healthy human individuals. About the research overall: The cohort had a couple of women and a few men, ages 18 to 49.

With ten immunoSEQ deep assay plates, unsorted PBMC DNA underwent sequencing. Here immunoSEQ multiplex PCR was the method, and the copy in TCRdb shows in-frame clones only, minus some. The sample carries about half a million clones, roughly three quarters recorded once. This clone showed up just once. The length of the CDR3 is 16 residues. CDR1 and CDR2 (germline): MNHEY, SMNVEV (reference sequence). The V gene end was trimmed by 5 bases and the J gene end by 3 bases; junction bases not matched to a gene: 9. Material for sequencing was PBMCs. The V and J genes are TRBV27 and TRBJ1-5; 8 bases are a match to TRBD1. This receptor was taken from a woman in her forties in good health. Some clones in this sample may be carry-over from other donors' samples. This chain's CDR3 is CASSPGQGFYNQPQHF. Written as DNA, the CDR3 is TGTGCCAGCAGTCCCGGACAGGGCTTTTACAATCAGCCCCAGCATTTT.